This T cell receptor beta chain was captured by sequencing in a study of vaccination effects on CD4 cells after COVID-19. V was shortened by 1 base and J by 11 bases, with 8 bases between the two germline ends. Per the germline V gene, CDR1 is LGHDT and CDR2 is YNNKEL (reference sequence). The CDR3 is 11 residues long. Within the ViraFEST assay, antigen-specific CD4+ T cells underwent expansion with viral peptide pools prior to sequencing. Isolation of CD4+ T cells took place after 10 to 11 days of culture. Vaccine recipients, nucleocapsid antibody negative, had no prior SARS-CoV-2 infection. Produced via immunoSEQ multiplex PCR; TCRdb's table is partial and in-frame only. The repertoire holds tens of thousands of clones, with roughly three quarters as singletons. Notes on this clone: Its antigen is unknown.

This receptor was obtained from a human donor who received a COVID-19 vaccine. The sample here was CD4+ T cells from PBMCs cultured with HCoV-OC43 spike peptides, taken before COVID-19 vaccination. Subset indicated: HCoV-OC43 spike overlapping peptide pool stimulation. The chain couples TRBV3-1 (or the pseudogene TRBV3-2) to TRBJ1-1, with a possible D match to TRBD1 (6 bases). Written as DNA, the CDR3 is TGTGCCAGCAGCCAAGGGGGGGGCGCTTTCTTT. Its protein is CASSQGGGAFF.